Each of the 24 T cell receptor beta chains below was sequenced from the same sample in a study of blood T cell repertoires in COVID-19. This table comes from immunoSEQ multiplex PCR, and its TCRdb copy is limited to in-frame clones, with some not included. Here the sample spans about 310,000 clones, roughly 87% being singletons. The specimen was PBMCs or T cells enriched from blood (not recorded which). Receptors were obtained from a woman younger than 30 who had recovered from COVID-19.

The chain carries TRBV27 and TRBJ1-1; 8 positions match TRBD1. CDR3 length equals 14 residues. After removal of 4 bases from V and 5 bases from J, the junction contained 6 bases not matched to a gene. Per germline, CDR1 MNHEY and CDR2 SMNVEV (reference sequence). The CDR3 nucleotides read TGTGCCAGCAGTTCGCGACAGGGGAGGACTGAAGCTTTCTTT. It is translated as CASSSRQGRTEAFF.

The rearrangement uses TRBV11-2 and TRBJ1-3; D might be TRBD1 (6 bases). Germline V gives CDR1 SGHAT, CDR2 FQNNGV. CDR3 length: 16 residues. Trimming pared 3 bases from V and 2 bases from J, leaving 14 bases between. The CDR3 DNA sequence: TGTGCCAGCAGCTTCGCCGGGCCAGGGGCTGGAAACACCATATATTTT. This codes for CASSFAGPGAGNTIYF.

The gene calls are TRBV5-1 and TRBJ1-2; 7 nucleotides align to TRBD1. Looked up from germline, CDR1 is SGHRS and CDR2 is YFSETQ. This CDR3 region has 14 residues. Trimming cost V 0 bases and J 8 bases; bases outside gene matches: 7. The CDR3 DNA follows: TGCGCCAGCAGCTTGGAAGACAGGGTGGGCGGCTACACCTTC. It translates to CASSLEDRVGGYTF.

The rearrangement links TRBV4-3 to TRBJ1-5; D is unresolved. V was trimmed by 1 base and J by 3 bases, leaving 7 bases between them. This CDR3 has 14 amino acids. CDR1 LGHNA and CDR2 YSLEER come from the germline V gene. The CDR3 here is CASSQARYNQPQHF. The CDR3 coding sequence is TGCGCCAGCAGCCAAGCCCGCTACAATCAGCCCCAGCATTTT.

The gene calls are TRBV20-1 and TRBJ2-7; no reliable D call. CDR3 length: 15 amino acids. The V and J ends lost 3 bases and 3 bases respectively, with 18 bases between them. Per the germline V gene, CDR1 is DFQATT and CDR2 is SNEGSKA (reference sequence). The CDR3 sequence is CSASGSLAERYEQYF. DNA of the CDR3: TGCAGTGCTAGTGGATCCTTGGCGGAGCGCTACGAGCAGTACTTC.

V usage is TRBV18 and J usage is TRBJ1-3; D remains unclear. V gave up 3 bases and J gave up 0 bases, with 12 bases separating them. Germline V lookup: CDR1 KGHSH, CDR2 LQKENI. The CDR3 contains 16 residues. The CDR3 nucleotides are TGTGCCAGCTCACCTGATGTTGGGCGCTCTGGAAACACCATATATTTT. Amino acid sequence: CASSPDVGRSGNTIYF.

This chain uses TRBV27 with TRBJ1-5; possible D gene TRBD1, 5 bases. Trimming pared 5 bases from V and 4 bases from J, leaving 12 bases between. Germline V gives CDR1 MNHEY, CDR2 SMNVEV (reference sequence). The CDR3 length is 14 residues. CDR3 in DNA: TGTGCCAGCAGTACAGGTCTACCGAATCAGCCCCAGCATTTT. Protein sequence: CASSTGLPNQPQHF.

The genes are TRBV27 and TRBJ2-7; 15 bases are shared with TRBD2. With V trimmed by 8 bases and J by 4 bases, 12 bases remained unmatched. The CDR3 is made up of 17 amino acids. The germline V gene has CDR1 MNHEY and CDR2 SMNVEV (reference sequence). CDR3: CASERVGLAGGRYEQYF. The CDR3 DNA reads as TGTGCCAGCGAAAGGGTAGGACTAGCGGGAGGGAGGTACGAGCAGTACTTC.

V and J are TRBV6-5 and TRBJ1-2; D is unresolved. The CDR3 consists of 12 residues. CDR1 is MNHEY and CDR2 is SVGAGI in the germline V gene. Trimming took 0 bases from V and 14 from J, leaving 13 bases between them. The CDR3 reads CASSYSSGSRTF. The CDR3 DNA is TGTGCCAGCAGTTACTCTTCGGGTTCGAGGACCTTC.

The V call is TRBV30, the J call TRBJ2-7, with TRBD1 identical over 7 bases. This CDR3 has 19 residues. CDR1 is GTSNPN and CDR2 is SVGIG in the germline V gene (reference sequence). Unmatched junction bases numbered 23, after V lost 5 bases and J lost 1 base. The CDR3, as DNA: TGTGCCTGGGGCCGTTTTACAGGGGAGCTCCTTGGGGGTTCCTACGAGCAGTACTTC. This codes for CAWGRFTGELLGGSYEQYF.

This chain links TRBV28 with TRBJ2-5, with 7 bases identical to TRBD1. CDR1 MDHEN and CDR2 SYDVKM come from the germline V gene. The V and J ends lost 5 bases and 5 bases, in that order; junction bases with no gene match: 14. This CDR3 comprises 16 residues. In DNA, the CDR3 is TGTGCCAGCAGTCAGCCTCGACAGGGTGGGAAGGAGACCCAGTACTTC. Protein: CASSQPRQGGKETQYF.

The chain joins TRBV5-1 to TRBJ2-2; TRBD2 might be the D (5 bases). The CDR3 runs to 16 residues. Germline V gives CDR1 SGHRS, CDR2 YFSETQ. Trimming removed 3 bases at V and 5 bases at J, with 17 bases between. The chain's CDR3 is CASSSRVSGSTGELFF. The DNA of the CDR3 is TGCGCCAGCAGCTCGCGGGTTTCGGGGAGTACCGGGGAGCTGTTTTTT.

The rearrangement links TRBV7-3 to TRBJ2-7, with D uncertain. V dropped 5 bases and J dropped 6 bases, with 11 bases sitting between them. The CDR3 is made up of 12 amino acids. Germline loops: CDR1 SGHTA, CDR2 FQGTGA. CDR3 DNA sequence: TGTGCCAGCAGCCCCCCCGGTGGCGAGCAGTACTTC. Translating it yields CASSPPGGEQYF. The full variable domain, in which reference TRBV7-3 and TRBJ2-7 provide the parts outside the CDR3, is GAGVSQTPSNKVTEKGKYVELRCDPISGHTALYWYRQSLGQGPEFLIYFQGTGAADDSGLPNDRFFAVRPEGSVSTLKIQRTERGDSAVYLCASSPPGGEQYFGPGTRLTVT.

This sequence joins TRBV7-9 and TRBJ1-4, with D perhaps matching TRBD1 (5 bases). The CDR3 contains 16 residues. V was trimmed by 0 bases and J by 4 bases, leaving 12 bases between them. CDR1 is SEHNR, CDR2 FQNEAQ, per germline (reference sequence). The CDR3 region is CASSLARRANNEKLFF. The CDR3, as DNA: TGTGCCAGCAGCTTAGCTCGCAGGGCGAATAATGAAAAACTGTTTTTT.

Here the CDR3 DNA reads TGTGCCAGCAGCTCATCAGTCGGGGGTGACTATGGCTACACCTTC. It specifies CASSSSVGGDYGYTF. The rearrangement links TRBV7-9 to TRBJ1-2; D perhaps matches TRBD1 (5 bases). Germline V lookup: CDR1 SEHNR, CDR2 FQNEAQ (reference sequence). Trimming removed 4 bases at V and 3 bases at J, with 15 bases between. The CDR3 sequence is 15 residues long.

The gene calls are TRBV5-1 and TRBJ1-2; 8 positions match TRBD1. The CDR3 has 15 amino acids. V shed 2 bases and J 0 bases; nucleotides not matched to a gene: 3. CDR1 and CDR2 (germline): SGHRS, YFSETQ. The CDR3 is CASSLSQGANYGYTF. Here the CDR3 DNA reads TGCGCCAGCAGCTTATCACAGGGGGCTAACTATGGCTACACCTTC.

This sequence joins TRBV5-1 and TRBJ1-1; D is uncertain. V was trimmed by 0 bases and J by 0 bases, leaving 6 bases between them. The CDR3 totals 14 residues. Germline CDR1 and CDR2: SGHRS and YFSETQ. CDR3 region: CASSLDSLNTEAFF. The DNA of the CDR3 is TGCGCCAGCAGCTTGGACAGTTTGAACACTGAAGCTTTCTTT. The full variable domain, completed using reference TRBV5-1 and TRBJ1-1, is KAGVTQTPRYLIKTRGQQVTLSCSPISGHRSVSWYQQTPGQGLQFLFEYFSETQRNKGNFPGRFSGRQFSNSRSEMNVSTLELGDSALYLCASSLDSLNTEAFFGQGTRLTVV.

This chain joins TRBV19 and TRBJ1-5, with 7 positions matching TRBD1. Germline V CDR1 and CDR2: LNHDA, SQIVND (reference sequence). The length of the CDR3 is 15 residues. Trimming removed 5 bases from V and 6 bases from J; junction bases left unmatched: 10. CDR3 protein: CASSAGTEPGQPQHF. In DNA, the CDR3 is TGTGCCAGTAGTGCCGGGACAGAGCCGGGTCAGCCCCAGCATTTT.

A word on this clone: The identical CDR3 is also encoded by other nucleotide sequences in the sample. The chain uses TRBV7-3 and TRBJ2-5; TRBD1 aligns across 8 bases. Germline V lookup: CDR1 SGHTA, CDR2 FQGTGA. J was trimmed by 5 bases and V by 3 bases; bases with no gene match: 2. This CDR3 contains 13 residues. The CDR3 loop reads CASSFTGGETQYF. CDR3 nucleotides: TGTGCCAGCAGCTTTACAGGGGGGGAGACCCAGTACTTC.

V and J are TRBV27 and TRBJ1-2; 10 positions agree with TRBD1. This CDR3 has 17 amino acids. V lost 0 bases to trimming and J lost 1 base; unmatched junction nucleotides: 5. Per germline, CDR1 MNHEY and CDR2 SMNVEV (reference sequence). CDR3 protein: CASSLSMGDRGNYGYTF. CDR3 in DNA: TGTGCCAGCAGTTTATCAATGGGGGACAGGGGTAACTATGGCTACACCTTC.

V usage is TRBV7-3 and J usage is TRBJ1-4; D gene unclear. This CDR3 is 15 amino acids long. The germline CDR1 and CDR2 sequences are SGHTA and FQGTGA. Between the trimmed V and J ends, which lost 1 base and 10 bases, there was a span of 16 bases. The chain's CDR3 is CASSLIGGPDGKLFF. Written as DNA, the CDR3 is TGTGCCAGCAGCTTAATTGGAGGGCCCGACGGAAAACTGTTTTTT.

The V gene is TRBV20-1, the J gene TRBJ2-2, with D unclear. CDR1 and CDR2 (germline): DFQATT, SNEGSKA (reference sequence). V shed 2 bases and J shed 5 bases, with 3 bases lying between them. The CDR3 runs to 11 residues. Here the CDR3 DNA reads TGCAGTGCTAGATCAACCGGGGAGCTGTTTTTT. It codes for CSARSTGELFF.

The chain combines TRBV5-1 with TRBJ1-2; tentative D call: TRBD1 (6 bases). The CDR3 is 15 amino acids. Germline-derived CDR1 and CDR2 are SGHRS and YFSETQ. Trimming removed 4 bases at V and 2 bases at J, with 15 bases between. The CDR3: CASSGTGNLNYGYTF. In DNA, the CDR3 is TGCGCCAGCAGCGGCACAGGGAATCTGAACTATGGCTACACCTTC.

V gene TRBV28 combines with J gene TRBJ1-5; 7 bases match TRBD1. CDR1 is MDHEN and CDR2 is SYDVKM in the germline V gene. V shed 6 bases and J 0 bases; nucleotides not matched to a gene: 11. This CDR3 has 17 residues. CDR3 protein: CASSPTGTASSNQPQHF. CDR3 nucleotides: TGTGCCAGCAGCCCCACCGGGACAGCATCTAGCAATCAGCCCCAGCATTTT.